This T cell receptor beta chain was retrieved from a study of human versus mouse CDR3 diversity and MHC coevolution. Assay: immunoSEQ multiplex PCR; the TCRdb copy retains only in-frame clones and omits some. In the table there are 86,000 or so clones, 90% to 95% of which are singletons. Germline V gene data show CDR1 as SGDLS and CDR2 as YYNGEE. V was pared by 1 base and J by 7 bases, with 14 bases between. This CDR3 has 14 residues. The origin of this receptor is a person aged 30 to 70 in good health. The sequencing sample was made of naive CD4+ T cells from blood. Subset denoted: CD45RO-negative CD62L-positive naive CD4 T cells. The V and J genes are TRBV9 and TRBJ2-5, with a tentative D call TRBD2 (5 bases). The CDR3 bases are TGTGCCAGCAGCGTAACGACCGGCGAGGGGACCCAGTACTTC. Translating gives CASSVTTGEGTQYF.